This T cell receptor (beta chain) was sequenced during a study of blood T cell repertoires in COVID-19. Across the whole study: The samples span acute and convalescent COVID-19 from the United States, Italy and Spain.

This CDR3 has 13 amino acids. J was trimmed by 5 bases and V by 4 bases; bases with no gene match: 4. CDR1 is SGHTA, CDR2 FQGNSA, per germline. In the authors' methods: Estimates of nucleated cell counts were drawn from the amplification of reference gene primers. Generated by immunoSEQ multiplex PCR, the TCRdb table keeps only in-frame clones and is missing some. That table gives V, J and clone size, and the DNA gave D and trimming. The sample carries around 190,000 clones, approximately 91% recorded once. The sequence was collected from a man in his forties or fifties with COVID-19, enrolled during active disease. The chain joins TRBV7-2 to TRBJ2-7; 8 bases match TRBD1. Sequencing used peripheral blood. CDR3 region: CASSWDRLNEQYF. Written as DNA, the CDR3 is TGTGCCAGCAGCTGGGACAGGTTAAACGAGCAGTACTTC.